This T cell receptor (beta chain) was identified in a study of early T cells in non-severe SARS-CoV-2 infection. The overall study: Whole-blood bulk RNA, unsorted, was sequenced, and chains were unpaired. Study-level findings and limits: VDJdb matches were skewed toward anti-spike CD8 T cell responses.

On this clonotype: Its antigen is still unknown.

MiXCR, applied by TCRdb to the 5' RACE reads, yields one record per CDR3 protein. Of tens of thousands of distinct CDR3 sequences in the sample, around 14% were seen once. Germline trimming cut 4 bases from V and 3 bases from J; bases unmatched to any gene: 7. CDR1 LGHDT and CDR2 YNNKEL come from the germline V gene (reference sequence). This CDR3 comprises 15 residues. Sequenced input: whole blood. The rearrangement links TRBV3-1 to TRBJ1-1, with 8 bases that match TRBD1. This TCR was sampled from an adult who was a healthcare worker with PCR-confirmed SARS-CoV-2 infection or an uninfected control (not recorded which). The DNA for the CDR3 is TGTGCCAGCAGCCCCACGGACAGGGAGGACACTGAAGCTTTCTTT. It translates to CASSPTDREDTEAFF.